These T cell receptor beta chains were read from a single sample in a study of T cell responses to AZD1222 COVID-19 vaccine. Generated by immunoSEQ multiplex PCR, the TCRdb table keeps only in-frame clones and is missing some. This table has over 100,000 clones, about nine tenths appearing once. The sequenced sample was peripheral blood, obtained on day 0 of AZD1222 vaccination. The receptors derive from an adult in good health. Each CDR3 is given with its conserved first and last residue. A D gene is named only where the DNA matches it firmly. Clone size appears in some rows only: once, few, many, or a class for an expanded clone.

D,size,V,J,CDR3,DNA
-,-,TRBV10-1,TRBJ1-4,CASSDGGLDEKLFF,TGCGCCAGCAGTGACGGAGGTCTGGACGAAAAACTGTTTTTT
TRBD1,-,TRBV2,TRBJ1-2,CASRNILIRTGFYGYTF,TGTGCCAGCAGGAACATTTTAATTAGGACAGGGTTCTATGGCTACACCTTC
TRBD1,-,TRBV5-4,TRBJ2-2,CASSFGTATGELFF,TGTGCCAGCAGCTTCGGGACAGCGACCGGGGAGCTGTTTTTT
-,-,TRBV27,TRBJ1-4,CASSQLGTEKLFF,TGTGCCAGCAGCCAACTTGGGACCGAAAAACTGTTTTTT
-,-,TRBV5-4,TRBJ1-1,CASSPPGPAGGTEAFF,TGTGCCAGCAGCCCCCCTGGACCCGCCGGAGGGACTGAAGCTTTCTTT
TRBD1,-,TRBV7-2,TRBJ1-2,CASSLGALGTGDDGYTF,TGTGCCAGCAGCTTAGGCGCCCTCGGGACAGGGGACGATGGCTACACCTTC
TRBD1,-,TRBV29-1,TRBJ2-7,CSVEDPPDREDF,TGCAGCGTTGAAGATCCCCCGGACAGGGAGGACTTC
TRBD2,-,TRBV27,TRBJ2-1,CASSSSSGRIRQVQFF,TGTGCCAGCAGTTCATCTAGCGGGAGGATCCGACAGGTGCAGTTCTTC
TRBD1,-,TRBV7-2,TRBJ1-4,CASRRTGDNEKLFF,TGTGCCAGCAGGCGGACAGGCGATAATGAAAAACTGTTTTTT
-,-,TRBV5-1,TRBJ2-2,CASSLGENGELFF,TGCGCCAGCAGCTTGGGGGAGAACGGGGAGCTGTTTTTT
TRBD1,-,TRBV4-3,TRBJ1-2,CASSQDLGQGYGYTF,TGCGCCAGCAGCCAAGATCTTGGACAGGGCTATGGCTACACCTTC
-,few,TRBV30,TRBJ1-1,CAWSRRWGGNTEAFF,TGTGCCTGGAGCCGCCGGTGGGGGGGGAACACTGAAGCTTTCTTT
-,-,TRBV2,TRBJ2-3,CASSRDEDTQYF,TGTGCCAGCAGCCGGGACGAAGATACGCAGTATTTT
TRBD2,-,TRBV7-2,TRBJ2-1,CASSVSGSHEQFF,TGTGCCAGCAGCGTTAGCGGGAGCCATGAGCAGTTCTTC
TRBD1,-,TRBV6-2/TRBV6-3,TRBJ1-5,CASSYVTGSSNQPQHF,TGTGCCAGCAGTTACGTGACAGGGAGTAGCAATCAGCCCCAGCATTTT
TRBD1,few,TRBV7-9,TRBJ1-1,CASSLPVAGTGGGFF,TGTGCCAGCAGCTTACCTGTAGCTGGGACAGGGGGAGGTTTCTTT
-,-,TRBV28,TRBJ1-1,CASSLRVTRTVNTEAFF,TGTGCCAGCAGTTTAAGGGTCACCCGGACCGTGAACACTGAAGCTTTCTTT
-,-,TRBV5-5,TRBJ2-3,CASSLVGIGEDTQYF,TGTGCCAGCAGCTTGGTGGGGATTGGAGAAGATACGCAGTATTTT
-,-,TRBV30,TRBJ2-1,CAWRLWGNEQFF,TGTGCCTGGAGGCTCTGGGGCAATGAGCAGTTCTTC
-,-,TRBV24-1,TRBJ2-3,CATSDTQYTDTQYF,TGTGCCACCAGTGATACCCAGTACACAGATACGCAGTATTTT
TRBD1,-,TRBV5-1,TRBJ2-1,CASSSTGAPYNEQFF,TGCGCCAGCAGCTCGACAGGGGCCCCTTACAATGAGCAGTTCTTC
-,-,TRBV10-3,TRBJ1-5,CAISESEDSNQPQHF,TGTGCCATCAGTGAGTCGGAAGATAGCAATCAGCCCCAGCATTTT
-,-,TRBV21-1,TRBJ1-4,CASSKVGVTNEKLFF,TGTGCCAGCAGCAAAGTGGGGGTAACTAATGAAAAACTGTTTTTT
-,-,TRBV7-9,TRBJ2-1,CASSPADLYNEQFF,TGTGCCAGCAGCCCGGCGGACCTATACAATGAGCAGTTCTTC
TRBD1,-,TRBV10-2,TRBJ2-2,CASSAGGTGGPKKDNTGELFF,TGCGCCAGCAGTGCGGGAGGGACAGGGGGACCTAAAAAAGACAACACCGGGGAGCTGTTTTTT
-,few,TRBV12-3/TRBV12-4,TRBJ2-7,CASSTTYGEQYF,TGTGCCAGCAGTACAACCTACGGGGAGCAGTACTTC
TRBD1,-,TRBV7-9,TRBJ1-2,CASSTKGQHTNYGYTF,TGTGCCAGCAGCACGAAGGGACAGCACACTAACTATGGCTACACCTTC
-,once,TRBV30,TRBJ1-4,CAWSVGANEKLFF,TGTGCCTGGAGTGTCGGCGCTAATGAAAAACTGTTTTTT
-,once,TRBV5-5,TRBJ2-7,CASSLAGTQYEQYF,TGTGCCAGCAGCTTAGCAGGGACCCAATACGAGCAGTACTTC
-,-,TRBV7-2,TRBJ1-1,CASSAGPSTEAFF,TGTGCCAGCAGCGCGGGACCCTCCACTGAAGCTTTCTTT
TRBD1,-,TRBV19,TRBJ2-2,CASSRQGAVAGELFF,TGTGCCAGTAGTAGGCAGGGGGCGGTGGCCGGGGAGCTGTTTTTT
-,-,TRBV2,TRBJ1-5,CASRATGNFQPQHF,TGTGCCAGCAGAGCAACAGGAAACTTTCAGCCCCAGCATTTT
-,-,TRBV2,TRBJ1-6,CASSTTDSAHSPLHF,TGTGCCAGCAGCACTACGGACAGCGCCCATTCACCCCTCCACTTT
-,-,TRBV28,TRBJ1-2,CASSFQGMRYGYTF,TGTGCCAGCAGTTTTCAGGGGATGCGCTATGGCTACACCTTC
-,-,TRBV3-1/TRBV3-2,TRBJ2-2,CASSQDRTANTGELFF,TGTGCCAGCAGCCAAGATCGTACAGCGAACACCGGGGAGCTGTTTTTT
-,-,TRBV19,TRBJ1-4,CASSDTDATNEKLFF,TGTGCCAGTAGTGATACAGATGCAACTAATGAAAAACTGTTTTTT
TRBD1,-,TRBV6-6,TRBJ1-6,CASTRQGVSPLHF,TGTGCCAGCACAAGACAGGGGGTTTCACCCCTCCACTTT
-,-,TRBV29-1,TRBJ1-2,CSVGQDYGYTF,TGCAGCGTTGGACAGGACTATGGCTACACCTTC
-,-,TRBV19,TRBJ2-7,CASSSLGQPHEQYF,TGTGCCAGTAGTTCCCTTGGACAGCCGCACGAGCAGTACTTC
-,-,TRBV27,TRBJ2-1,CASSYRGAHEQFF,TGTGCCAGCAGTTATCGGGGGGCACATGAGCAGTTCTTC
TRBD2,-,TRBV4-2,TRBJ2-1,CASSQVFAGGEQFF,TGTGCCAGCAGCCAAGTTTTTGCGGGAGGTGAGCAGTTCTTC
TRBD1,-,TRBV5-4,TRBJ2-1,CASRAGGQGYNEQFF,TGTGCCAGCAGGGCTGGGGGACAGGGGTACAATGAGCAGTTCTTC
-,-,TRBV27,TRBJ1-2,CASSYQGASHYGYTF,TGTGCCAGCAGTTACCAGGGTGCCTCGCACTATGGCTACACCTTC
-,-,TRBV12-3/TRBV12-4,TRBJ1-2,CASSFNEGYTF,TGTGCCAGCAGTTTCAATGAAGGCTACACCTTC
-,-,TRBV19,TRBJ1-2,CASSIPGAKNYGYTF,TGTGCCAGTAGTATACCGGGAGCCAAAAACTATGGCTACACCTTC
-,-,TRBV3-1/TRBV3-2,TRBJ2-2,CASSQDQFRGELFF,TGTGCCAGCAGCCAAGATCAGTTTCGCGGGGAGCTGTTTTTT
-,-,TRBV13,TRBJ2-1,CASSLNPLAEGGYNEQFF,TGTGCCAGCAGCTTAAATCCCTTAGCGGAGGGGGGGTACAATGAGCAGTTCTTC
TRBD1,-,TRBV27,TRBJ2-7,CASSFGTDLSYEQYF,TGTGCCAGCAGTTTTGGGACAGATCTCTCCTACGAGCAGTACTTC
TRBD1,-,TRBV18,TRBJ2-3,CASSLDRVDTQYF,TGTGCCAGCTCACTCGACAGGGTTGATACGCAGTATTTT
-,-,TRBV7-8,TRBJ2-7,CASSLYVDEQYF,TGTGCCAGCAGCTTATACGTGGACGAGCAGTACTTC
-,-,TRBV9,TRBJ2-3,CASSEADTQYF,TGTGCCAGCAGCGAAGCAGATACGCAGTATTTT
TRBD1,few,TRBV30,TRBJ1-6,CAWTKRGQGMPLNNSPLHF,TGTGCCTGGACAAAGAGGGGACAGGGAATGCCCCTTAATAATTCACCCCTCCACTTT
TRBD2,-,TRBV6-1,TRBJ2-5,CASSRPGLEQETQYF,TGTGCCAGCAGCCGGCCGGGACTAGAACAAGAGACCCAGTACTTC
-,-,TRBV5-1,TRBJ2-5,CASSGGGQGETQYF,TGCGCCAGCAGCGGTGGCGGGCAGGGGGAGACCCAGTACTTC
-,once,TRBV7-9,TRBJ1-1,CASSHDKGTEAFF,TGTGCCAGCAGCCATGACAAGGGGACTGAAGCTTTCTTT
TRBD1,few,TRBV4-2,TRBJ2-1,CASSQDRGQGAYEQFF,TGTGCCAGCAGCCAAGATCGAGGACAGGGGGCATATGAGCAGTTCTTC
-,-,TRBV2,TRBJ1-3,CASSVGSNTIYF,TGTGCCAGCAGTGTTGGGTCAAACACCATATATTTT
TRBD2,-,TRBV28,TRBJ2-2,CASRWDYDTGELFF,TGTGCCAGCAGATGGGACTACGACACCGGGGAGCTGTTTTTT
-,-,TRBV30,TRBJ2-2,CAWSGTSPGELFF,TGTGCCTGGAGTGGAACTAGCCCCGGGGAGCTGTTTTTT